This T cell receptor (beta chain) was captured by sequencing in a study of T cell clones after liver transplantation. Study-level background: Pre-transplant mixed lymphocyte reactions yielded third-party-reactive TCRbeta sequences as comparators for graft-donor-reactive sequences.

Germline lookup yields CDR1 KGHSH and CDR2 LQKENI. V was pared by 4 bases and J by 2 bases, with 11 bases between. This CDR3 is built from 14 residues. The method was immunoSEQ multiplex PCR; TCRdb's version includes in-frame clones alone and lacks a portion of them. The table has 68,000 or so clones, about four fifths seen once; the top ten hold 0.55% to 0.75%. The study, taken as a whole, reports: Donor-reactive sequences fell more than third party-reactive ones, suggesting partial deletion. Low donor cell numbers restricted donor-reactive repertoire measurement in a couple of subjects. Migration into the graft, not deletion, may explain lost graft donor-reactive T cells.

Only one count was recorded for this clone. Antigen specificity is unknown. The V call is TRBV18, the J call TRBJ2-5, with unresolved D. This sequence was found in a human donor who received a liver transplant. The input for sequencing was CD4+ T cells from blood, taken before liver transplant. CDR3 protein: CASSLGWGQETQYF. The CDR3 nucleotides are TGTGCCAGCTCACTTGGATGGGGTCAAGAGACCCAGTACTTC.